These T cell receptor beta chains were read from a single sample in a study of regulatory dendritic cells for organ transplantation. These receptors have no identified antigens. Produced via immunoSEQ multiplex PCR; TCRdb's table is partial and in-frame only. This repertoire shows about 17,000 clones, approximately 79% found once; its top ten account for approximately 3.4%. Sample: memory CD4+ T cells from blood cultured with regulatory dendritic cells. The receptors originated from a human donor in good health. CDR3s include the opening cysteine and the closing phenylalanine or tryptophan. Size is omitted from some rows. Given values are once, few, many or a class for expanded clones.

>TRBJ1-2|.|TRBV5-5|14
CASSFNSPDYGHTF
>TRBJ1-5|few|TRBV11-1|15
CASSLGQGSNQPQHF
>TRBJ2-3|.|TRBV19|20
CASSIGFIVGLAGRTDTQYF
>TRBJ1-1|once|TRBV6-5|13
CASSRDTLTEAFF
>TRBJ2-5|few|TRBV7-6|15
CASSLVVPGWETQYF
>TRBJ2-2|.|TRBV14|16
CASSQAYPANTGELFF
>TRBJ2-1|.|TRBV11-3|17
CASSLGLSRPSYNEQFF
>TRBJ1-3|few|TRBV6-5|15
CASSGQGSSGNTIYF
>TRBJ2-7|medium-sized|TRBV27|14
CASSFWTTGLGQYF
>TRBJ1-5|.|TRBV9|16
CASSAGQGYSNQPQHF
>TRBJ1-4|.|TRBV4-3|16
CASSQGGHATNEKLFF
>TRBJ2-7|.|TRBV19|15
CASSMVHRAAYEQYF
>TRBJ1-1|.|TRBV5-6|15
CASSFGTGMRTEAFF
>TRBJ2-2|.|TRBV2|15
CASSELAGVAGELFF
>TRBJ1-6|.|TRBV30|13
CAWMRGNNSPLHF
>TRBJ2-2|few|TRBV7-6|15
CASSFGLVNTGELFF
>TRBJ1-4|.|TRBV6-5|16
CASSYFSGGGNEKLFF
>TRBJ1-1|once|TRBV7-2|14
CASSSRYSNTEAFF
>TRBJ2-3|.|TRBV4-1|15
CASSPWGGSIDTQYF
>TRBJ1-2|.|TRBV7-3|13
CASSAREGDGYTF
>TRBJ1-5|.|TRBV6-1|14
CASRPGHSNQPQHF
>TRBJ2-1|once|TRBV7-6|14
CASSLAGVFDEQFF
>TRBJ1-1|.|TRBV6-1|15
CASSEARRLNTEAFF
>TRBJ1-1|few|TRBV15|16
CATSRGHRDTDTEAFF
>TRBJ2-2|medium-sized|TRBV5-1|14
CASRPTGGTGELFF
>TRBJ2-3|.|TRBV9|16
CASSVAHVVGTDTQYF
>TRBJ2-7|.|TRBV6-1|14
CASSEVDGGYEQYF
>TRBJ2-5|.|TRBV4-2|17
CASSQVNSGGVGETQYF
>TRBJ1-3|few|TRBV6-4|14
CASSGHSSGNTIYF
>TRBJ1-2|.|TRBV15|16
CATSRDLNLDSYGYTF